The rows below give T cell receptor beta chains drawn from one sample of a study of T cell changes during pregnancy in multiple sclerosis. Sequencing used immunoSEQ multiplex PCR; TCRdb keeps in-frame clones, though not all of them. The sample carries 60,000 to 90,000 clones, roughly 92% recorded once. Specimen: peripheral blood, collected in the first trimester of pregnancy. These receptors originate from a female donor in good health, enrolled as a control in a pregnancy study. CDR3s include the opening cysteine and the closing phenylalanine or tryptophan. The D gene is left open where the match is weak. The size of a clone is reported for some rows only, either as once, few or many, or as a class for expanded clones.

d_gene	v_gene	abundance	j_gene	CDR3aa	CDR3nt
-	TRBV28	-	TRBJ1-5	CASSPGGGQPQHF	TGTGCCAGCAGCCCCGGGGGTGGTCAGCCCCAGCATTTT
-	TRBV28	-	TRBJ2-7	CASSLGQYEQYF	TGTGCCAGCAGTCTCGGACAGTACGAGCAGTACTTC
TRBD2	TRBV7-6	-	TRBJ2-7	CASSLTSGSYEQYF	TGTGCCAGCAGCTTGACTAGCGGGAGCTACGAGCAGTACTTC
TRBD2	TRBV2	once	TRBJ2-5	CASSGSGWGGEETQYF	TGTGCCAGCAGTGGATCTGGTTGGGGAGGGGAAGAGACCCAGTACTTC
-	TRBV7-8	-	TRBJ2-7	CASSSARGSYEQYF	TGTGCCAGCAGCTCAGCTAGGGGTTCCTACGAGCAGTACTTC
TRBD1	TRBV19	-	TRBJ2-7	CASSSPGQGAYEQYF	TGTGCCAGTAGTTCCCCCGGACAGGGGGCCTACGAGCAGTACTTC
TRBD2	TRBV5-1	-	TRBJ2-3	CASSLGTFPGGGGTDTQYF	TGCGCCAGCAGCTTGGGGACTTTTCCGGGGGGAGGTGGCACAGATACGCAGTATTTT
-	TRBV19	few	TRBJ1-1	CATTDWNTEAFF	TGTGCCACCACAGATTGGAACACTGAAGCTTTCTTT
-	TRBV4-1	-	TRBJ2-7	CASSQVGQGGREQYF	TGCGCCAGCAGCCAAGTGGGGCAGGGGGGTCGCGAGCAGTACTTC
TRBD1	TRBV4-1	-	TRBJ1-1	CASSPGQALTEAFF	TGCGCCAGCAGCCCCGGACAGGCCCTTACTGAAGCTTTCTTT
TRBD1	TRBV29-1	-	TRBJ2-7	CSVEGDRGLDEQYF	TGCAGCGTTGAAGGTGACAGGGGGCTCGACGAGCAGTACTTC
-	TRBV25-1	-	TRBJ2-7	CASSDPARRVQDEQYF	TGTGCCAGCAGTGATCCCGCCCGGAGGGTACAGGACGAGCAGTACTTC
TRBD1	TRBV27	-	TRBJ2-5	CASIGTHEQGVKTQYF	TGTGCCAGCATCGGGACCCACGAACAGGGGGTCAAGACCCAGTACTTC
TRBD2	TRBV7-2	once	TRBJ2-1	CASSLVAGGLAGGNEQFF	TGTGCCAGCAGCTTAGTAGCGGGGGGACTAGCGGGAGGCAATGAGCAGTTCTTC
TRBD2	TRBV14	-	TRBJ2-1	CASSPTSGGEQFF	TGTGCCAGCAGCCCAACTAGCGGCGGTGAGCAGTTCTTC
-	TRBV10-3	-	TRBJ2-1	CAISDLSGHNEQFF	TGTGCCATCAGTGACCTTAGCGGCCACAATGAGCAGTTCTTC
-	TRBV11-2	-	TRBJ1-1	CASSYGGDTEAFF	TGTGCCAGCAGCTACGGGGGGGACACTGAAGCTTTCTTT
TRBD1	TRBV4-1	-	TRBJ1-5	CASSLRDSLNQPQHF	TGCGCCAGCAGCCTTCGGGACAGTCTCAATCAGCCCCAGCATTTT
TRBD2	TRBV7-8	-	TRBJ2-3	CASSWGRGAGTQYF	TGTGCCAGCAGTTGGGGGCGGGGGGCCGGTACGCAGTATTTT
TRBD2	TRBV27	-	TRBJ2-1	CASSFSRELAGGFSYNEQFF	TGTGCCAGCAGTTTCTCGAGGGAACTAGCGGGAGGGTTTTCCTACAATGAGCAGTTCTTC
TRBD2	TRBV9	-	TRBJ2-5	CASSVSSGRSMETQYF	TGTGCCAGCAGCGTATCTAGCGGGAGGAGTATGGAGACCCAGTACTTC
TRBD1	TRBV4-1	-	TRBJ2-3	CASSPRTGGSTDTQYF	TGCGCCAGCAGCCCTCGGACAGGGGGGAGCACAGATACGCAGTATTTT
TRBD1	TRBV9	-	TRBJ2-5	CASSGRQGQETQYF	TGTGCCAGCAGCGGGCGACAGGGCCAAGAGACCCAGTACTTC
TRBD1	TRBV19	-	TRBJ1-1	CASSIQGAVTEAFF	TGTGCCAGTAGTATTCAGGGGGCGGTGACTGAAGCTTTCTTT
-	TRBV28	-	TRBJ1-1	CASSFAVRQTAEAFF	TGTGCCAGCAGTTTTGCGGTTAGACAGACCGCTGAAGCTTTCTTT
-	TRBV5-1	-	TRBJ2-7	CASTGDGRASYEQYF	TGCGCCAGCACGGGAGATGGCCGAGCCAGTTACGAGCAGTACTTC
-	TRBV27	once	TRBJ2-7	CASSPGWSRNEQYF	TGTGCCAGCAGTCCTGGGTGGAGTAGAAACGAGCAGTACTTC
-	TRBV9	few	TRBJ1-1	CASSARGNTEAFF	TGTGCCAGCAGCGCCCGGGGGAACACTGAAGCTTTCTTT
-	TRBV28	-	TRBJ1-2	CASSSTPGVGDGYTF	TGTGCCAGCAGTTCGACCCCGGGGGTAGGGGATGGCTACACCTTC
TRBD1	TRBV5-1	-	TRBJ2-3	CASSVTGGDTQYF	TGCGCCAGCAGCGTGACAGGGGGGGATACGCAGTATTTT
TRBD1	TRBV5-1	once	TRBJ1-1	CASSLPRTGRDTEAFF	TGCGCCAGCAGCCTACCTCGGACAGGGCGGGACACTGAAGCTTTCTTT
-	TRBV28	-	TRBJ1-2	CASSFGGYGYTF	TGTGCCAGCAGTTTCGGGGGATATGGCTACACCTTC
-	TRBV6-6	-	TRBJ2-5	CASRLKETQYF	TGTGCCAGCAGACTCAAGGAGACCCAGTACTTC
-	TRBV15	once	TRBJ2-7	CATSRGAGSRGEQYF	TGTGCCACCAGCAGAGGGGCAGGCTCTCGTGGCGAGCAGTACTTC
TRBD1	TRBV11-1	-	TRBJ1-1	CASSLGRGISGIYNTEAFF	TGTGCCAGCAGCTTGGGCAGGGGGATATCGGGGATTTATAACACTGAAGCTTTCTTT
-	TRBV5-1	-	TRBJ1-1	CASSLGANTEAFF	TGCGCCAGCAGCTTGGGGGCAAACACTGAAGCTTTCTTT
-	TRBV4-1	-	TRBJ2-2	CASSLQGNTGELFF	TGCGCCAGCAGCCTTCAGGGGAACACCGGGGAGCTGTTTTTT
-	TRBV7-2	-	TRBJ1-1	CASSLVGHLNTEAFF	TGTGCCAGCAGCTTAGTGGGGCACCTTAACACTGAAGCTTTCTTT
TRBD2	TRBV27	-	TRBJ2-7	CASSPLAGGISYEQYF	TGTGCCAGCTCCCCCCTGGCGGGAGGCATCTCCTACGAGCAGTACTTC
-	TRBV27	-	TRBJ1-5	CASSSGTPSYQPQHF	TGTGCCAGCAGTTCGGGGACACCCTCCTATCAGCCCCAGCATTTT
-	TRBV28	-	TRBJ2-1	CASSFLRPAGREQFF	TGTGCCAGCAGTTTCTTGCGTCCTGCGGGGCGTGAGCAGTTCTTC
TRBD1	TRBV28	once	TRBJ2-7	CASSLFRLGQAYEQYF	TGTGCCAGCAGTCTCTTCCGCTTAGGACAGGCCTACGAGCAGTACTTC
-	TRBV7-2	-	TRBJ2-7	CASSLDGGRLSYEQYF	TGTGCCAGCAGCTTAGATGGCGGAAGGCTCTCCTACGAGCAGTACTTC
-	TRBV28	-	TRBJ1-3	CASSDQGGENTIYF	TGTGCCAGCAGCGACCAGGGAGGTGAAAACACCATATATTTT
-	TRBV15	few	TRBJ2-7	CATSREGIAGQLAYEQYF	TGTGCCACCAGCAGGGAAGGAATTGCAGGGCAGCTGGCCTACGAGCAGTACTTC
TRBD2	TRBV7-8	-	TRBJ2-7	CASSLTYSPTSGSSYEQYF	TGTGCCAGCAGTTTAACATATAGTCCTACTAGCGGGAGCTCCTACGAGCAGTACTTC
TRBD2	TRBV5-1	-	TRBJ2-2	CASSLDGRATGELFF	TGCGCCAGCAGCTTGGACGGGAGGGCCACCGGGGAGCTGTTTTTT
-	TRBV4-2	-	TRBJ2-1	CASSQLESPINEQFF	TGTGCCAGCAGCCAGCTGGAGTCGCCCATCAATGAGCAGTTCTTC
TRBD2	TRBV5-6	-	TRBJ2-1	CASSEGLAGGPQFF	TGTGCCAGCAGCGAGGGACTAGCGGGAGGGCCTCAGTTCTTC
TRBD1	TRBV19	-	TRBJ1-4	CASSARTGGIREKLFF	TGTGCCAGTAGTGCCCGGACAGGGGGCATTAGAGAAAAACTGTTTTTT
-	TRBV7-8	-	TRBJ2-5	CASSPWAGNLQETQYF	TGTGCCAGCAGCCCCTGGGCGGGAAATCTCCAGGAGACCCAGTACTTC
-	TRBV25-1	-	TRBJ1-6	CASSEWRQGNNSPLHF	TGTGCCAGCAGTGAATGGCGGCAGGGGAATAATTCACCCCTCCACTTT
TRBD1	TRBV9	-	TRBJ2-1	CASSGQGLSYNEQFF	TGTGCCAGCAGCGGACAGGGGTTGTCCTACAATGAGCAGTTCTTC
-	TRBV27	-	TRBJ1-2	CASSPKQITNYGYTF	TGTGCCAGCAGTCCCAAACAGATCACAAACTATGGCTACACCTTC
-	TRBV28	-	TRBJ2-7	CASSPTGGGYEQYF	TGTGCCAGCAGCCCCACAGGGGGGGGCTACGAGCAGTACTTC
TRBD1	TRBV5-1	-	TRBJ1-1	CASSPLTGEPTEAFF	TGCGCCAGCAGCCCTCTGACAGGGGAGCCCACTGAAGCTTTCTTT
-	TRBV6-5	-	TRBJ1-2	CASSYSFRFYGYTF	TGTGCCAGCAGTTACTCGTTCAGGTTCTATGGCTACACCTTC
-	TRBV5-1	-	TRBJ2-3	CASSLYRDTVQIDTQYF	TGCGCCAGCAGCTTATACCGGGACACAGTTCAAATAGATACGCAGTATTTT